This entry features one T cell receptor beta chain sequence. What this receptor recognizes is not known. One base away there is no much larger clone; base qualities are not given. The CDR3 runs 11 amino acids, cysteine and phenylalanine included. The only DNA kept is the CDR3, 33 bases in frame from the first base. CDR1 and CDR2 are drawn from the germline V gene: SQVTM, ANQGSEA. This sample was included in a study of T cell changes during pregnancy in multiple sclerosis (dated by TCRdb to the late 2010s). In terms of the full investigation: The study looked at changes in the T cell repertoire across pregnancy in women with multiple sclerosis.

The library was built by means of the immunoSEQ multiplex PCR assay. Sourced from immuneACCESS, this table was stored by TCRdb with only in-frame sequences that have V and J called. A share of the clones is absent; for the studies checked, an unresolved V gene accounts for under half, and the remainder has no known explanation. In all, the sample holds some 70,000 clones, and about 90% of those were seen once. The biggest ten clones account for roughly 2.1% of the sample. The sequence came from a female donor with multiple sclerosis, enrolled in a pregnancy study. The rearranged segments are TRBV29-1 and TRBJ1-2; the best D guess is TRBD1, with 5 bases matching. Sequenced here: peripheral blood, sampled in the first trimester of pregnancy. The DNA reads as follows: TGCAGGGCCGGGACTGCAAAAGGCTACACCTTC. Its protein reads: CRAGTAKGYTF.